This TCR beta chain came from a study of OX40 agonist ivuxolimab in advanced cancers. Study in general: Ivuxolimab, an agonist antibody against OX40 (CD134), was given to patients. Findings of the study overall: By week 6 at 0.1 to 3.0 mg/kg, blood CD4+ and CD8+ T cells had expanded clonally. There were, on average, more expanded clones in CD8+ T cells than in CD4+.

The data were produced by immunoSEQ multiplex PCR, yet TCRdb's version contains in-frame clones alone and is incomplete. The repertoire holds over 85,000 clones, with around nine tenths as singletons. A note on this clone: What it binds is unknown.

Patients were ruled out by autoimmune disease history or systemic immunosuppression. This CDR3 has 15 residues. Germline lookup yields CDR1 MDHEN and CDR2 SYDVKM. V was trimmed by 5 bases and J by 8 bases, leaving 18 bases between them. The chain links TRBV28 to TRBJ1-4; D call uncertain. This sample comprised CD4+ or CD8+ T cells sorted from blood, obtained in a trial of the OX40 agonist ivuxolimab. This TCR was recovered from an adult with an advanced solid tumor such as melanoma, head and neck, liver or kidney cancer. The CDR3 reads CASSGTGLEKEKLFF. The CDR3 DNA follows: TGTGCCAGCAGTGGAACGGGCCTAGAGAAGGAAAAACTGTTTTTT.